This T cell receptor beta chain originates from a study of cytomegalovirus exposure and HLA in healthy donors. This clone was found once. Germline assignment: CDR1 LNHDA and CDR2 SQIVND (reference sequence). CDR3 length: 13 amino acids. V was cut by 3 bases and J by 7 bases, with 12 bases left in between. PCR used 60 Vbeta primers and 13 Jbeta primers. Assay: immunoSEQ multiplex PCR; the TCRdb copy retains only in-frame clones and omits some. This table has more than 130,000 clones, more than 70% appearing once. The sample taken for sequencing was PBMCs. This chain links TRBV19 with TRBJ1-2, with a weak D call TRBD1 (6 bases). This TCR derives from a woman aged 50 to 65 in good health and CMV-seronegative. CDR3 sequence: CASSITGPAGYTF. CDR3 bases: TGTGCCAGTAGTATTACAGGGCCCGCTGGCTACACCTTC.